The source of this TCR beta chain is a study of blood T cell repertoires in COVID-19. On the study more broadly: Some COVID-19 samples were acute and others convalescent; all came from the United States, Italy and Spain. T cells, B-cell-depleted T cells, or PBMCs supplied cDNA or gDNA.

Some clones are missing from TCRdb's copy, which holds only in-frame ones; the method was immunoSEQ multiplex PCR. The sample gives about 310,000 clones, roughly 89% of which show up once; approximately 4% is in the top ten. This CDR3 comprises 14 residues. The germline CDR1 and CDR2 sequences are ENHRY and SYGVKD. The V and J ends lost 7 bases and 1 base, in that order; junction bases with no gene match: 4. The chain recombines TRBV10-3 with TRBJ1-1; 9 bases map to TRBD1. The TCR was taken from a woman younger than 35 with acute COVID-19. The specimen was PBMCs or T cells enriched from blood (not recorded which). CDR3 region: CAIKKGQGNTEAFF. The CDR3 bases are TGTGCCATCAAAAAGGGACAGGGGAACACTGAAGCTTTCTTT.